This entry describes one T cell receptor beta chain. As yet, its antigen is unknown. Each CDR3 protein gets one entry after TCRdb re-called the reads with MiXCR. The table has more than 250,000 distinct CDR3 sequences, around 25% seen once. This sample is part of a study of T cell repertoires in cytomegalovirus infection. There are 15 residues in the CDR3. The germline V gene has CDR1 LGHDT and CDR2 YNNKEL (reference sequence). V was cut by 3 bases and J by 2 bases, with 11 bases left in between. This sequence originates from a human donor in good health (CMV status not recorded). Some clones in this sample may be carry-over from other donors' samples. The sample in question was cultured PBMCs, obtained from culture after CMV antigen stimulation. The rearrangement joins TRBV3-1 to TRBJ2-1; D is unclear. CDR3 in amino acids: CASSQVPGPYNEQFF. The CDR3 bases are TGTGCCAGCAGCCAGGTGCCGGGTCCCTACAATGAGCAGTTCTTC.